This T cell receptor beta chain came from a study of blood T cells in healthy people across ages. The study, taken as a whole, reports: Considered underestimates were the diversity estimates obtained from one million T cells.

Drawing of peripheral blood yielded ten milliliters from each donor. Every sample gave at least 6 micrograms of total RNA when it was extracted. Germline V gives CDR1 SQVTM, CDR2 ANQGSEA. This CDR3 has 17 amino acids. V shed 2 bases and J shed 2 bases, with 20 bases lying between them. The second PCR ran about 7 to 12 cycles with a sample-barcoded 5' primer and J-beta primers. TCRdb independently ran MiXCR on the 5' RACE reads; one entry per CDR3 protein. The sample carries some 750,000 distinct CDR3 sequences, 22% recorded once. At least ten counts were recorded for this clonotype. What it binds is unknown.

The source material was blood. This rearrangement joins TRBV29-1 to TRBJ2-3, with a tentative D call TRBD1 (7 bases). The receptor comes from a man in his sixties or seventies in good health. The CDR3, as DNA: TGCAGCGTTGAAACAGGGGCCGGGACTTTACTCACAGATACGCAGTATTTT. Protein product: CSVETGAGTLLTDTQYF.